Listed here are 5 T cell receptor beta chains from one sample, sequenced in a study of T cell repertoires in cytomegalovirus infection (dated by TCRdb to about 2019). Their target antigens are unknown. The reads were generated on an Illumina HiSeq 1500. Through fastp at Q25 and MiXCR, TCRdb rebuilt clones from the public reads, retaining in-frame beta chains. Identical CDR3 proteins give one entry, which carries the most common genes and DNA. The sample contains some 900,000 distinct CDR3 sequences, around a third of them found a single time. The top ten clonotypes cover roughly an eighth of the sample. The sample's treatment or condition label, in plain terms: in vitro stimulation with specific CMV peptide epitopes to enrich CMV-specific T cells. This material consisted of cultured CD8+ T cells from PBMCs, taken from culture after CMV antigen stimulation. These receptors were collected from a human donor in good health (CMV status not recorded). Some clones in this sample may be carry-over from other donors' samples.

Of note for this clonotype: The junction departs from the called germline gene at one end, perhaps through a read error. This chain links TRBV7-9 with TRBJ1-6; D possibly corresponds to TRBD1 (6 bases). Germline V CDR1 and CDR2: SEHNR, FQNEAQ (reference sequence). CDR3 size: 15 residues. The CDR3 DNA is TGTGCCAACAGCTTGAAACTACCAGGGGATTCACCCCTCCACTTT. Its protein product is CANSLKLPGDSPLHF.

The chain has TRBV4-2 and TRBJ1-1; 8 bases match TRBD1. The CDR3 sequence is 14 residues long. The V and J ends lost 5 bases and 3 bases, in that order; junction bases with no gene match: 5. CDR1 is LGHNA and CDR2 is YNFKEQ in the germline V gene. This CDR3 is CASSFRTGHTEAFF. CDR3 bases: TGTGCCAGCAGCTTCCGGACAGGGCACACTGAAGCTTTCTTT.

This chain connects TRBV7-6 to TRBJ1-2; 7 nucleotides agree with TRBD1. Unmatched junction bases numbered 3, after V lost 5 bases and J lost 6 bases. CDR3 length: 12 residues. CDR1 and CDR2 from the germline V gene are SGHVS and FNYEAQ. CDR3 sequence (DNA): TGTGCCAGCAGCGCCGGGACAGATGGCTACACCTTC. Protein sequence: CASSAGTDGYTF.

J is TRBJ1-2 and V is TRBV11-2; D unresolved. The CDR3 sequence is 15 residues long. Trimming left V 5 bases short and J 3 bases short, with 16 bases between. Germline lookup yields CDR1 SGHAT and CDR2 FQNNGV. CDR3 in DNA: TGTGCCAGCAGCCCATCGCGTGGTTCCTACTATGGCTACACCTTC. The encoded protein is CASSPSRGSYYGYTF.

The CDR3 nucleotides read TGTGCCAGCAGTTTAATACCCAGCGGGCAGGGGGACAATGAGCAGTTCTTC. Amino acids: CASSLIPSGQGDNEQFF. The chain carries TRBV27 and TRBJ2-1; TRBD1 is a possible D gene (7 bases). Germline V gene data show CDR1 as MNHEY and CDR2 as SMNVEV (reference sequence). V lost 2 bases and J 5 bases, leaving 19 bases between the germline ends. The CDR3 loop spans 17 amino acids.